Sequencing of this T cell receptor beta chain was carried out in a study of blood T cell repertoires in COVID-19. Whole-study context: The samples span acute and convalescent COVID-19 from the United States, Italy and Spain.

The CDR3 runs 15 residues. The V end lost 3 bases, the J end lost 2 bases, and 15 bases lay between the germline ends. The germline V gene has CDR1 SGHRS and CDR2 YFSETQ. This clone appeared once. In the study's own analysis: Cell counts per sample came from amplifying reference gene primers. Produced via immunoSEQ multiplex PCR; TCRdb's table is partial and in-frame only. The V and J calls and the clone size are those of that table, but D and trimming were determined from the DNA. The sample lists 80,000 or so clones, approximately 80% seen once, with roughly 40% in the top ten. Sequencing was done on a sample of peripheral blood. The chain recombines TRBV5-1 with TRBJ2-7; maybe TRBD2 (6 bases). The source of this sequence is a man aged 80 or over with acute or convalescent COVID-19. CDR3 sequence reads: CASSSGTEVPYEQYF. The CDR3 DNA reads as TGCGCCAGCAGCTCCGGGACTGAGGTTCCCTACGAGCAGTACTTC.